Sequencing of this T cell receptor (beta chain) was carried out in a study of T cell repertoires in cytomegalovirus infection. Study in general: Both recently identified HLA-C-restricted and well-studied HLA-B-restricted CMV epitopes were used in the study. Public TCR beta signatures indicated both CMV infection and matching HLA type. Whole-study findings and limits: Dominant in the ex vivo response were TCR beta clonotypes restricted by HLA-C and specific for CMV.

TCRdb re-called the reads with MiXCR, one entry per CDR3 protein. The top ten clones hold roughly a fifth of a sample with 250,000 to 300,000 distinct CDR3 sequences, around 20% of them seen once. The CDR3 is 13 residues long. Germline assignment: CDR1 SGDLS and CDR2 YYNGEE. The V end was cut by 1 base, the J end by 5 bases, with 6 bases between. This clonotype was recorded only once. Its cognate antigen is unknown. The sequence came from a human donor in good health (CMV status not recorded). Some clones in this sample may be carry-over from other donors' samples. The V and J genes are TRBV9 and TRBJ2-2; D is ambiguous. This specimen consisted of cultured PBMCs, obtained from culture after CMV antigen stimulation. The CDR3 protein is CASSVSNTGELFF. CDR3 nucleotide sequence: TGTGCCAGCAGCGTATCCAATACCGGGGAGCTGTTTTTT. The full variable domain, its missing parts supplied by reference TRBV9 and TRBJ2-2, is DSGVTQTPKHLITATGQRVTLRCSPRSGDLSVYWYQQSLDQGLQFLIQYYNGEERAKGNILERFSAQQFPDLHSELNLSSLELGDSALYFCASSVSNTGELFFGEGSRLTVL.